Listed here are 21 T cell receptor beta chains from one sample, sequenced in a study of cytomegalovirus exposure and HLA in healthy donors. Clones were read by immunoSEQ multiplex PCR, and TCRdb kept only the in-frame ones, dropping some. This table has around 170,000 clones, around 85% appearing once. The material sequenced was PBMCs. Receptors were obtained from a man aged 18 to 30 in good health and CMV-seropositive.

This chain connects TRBV6-1 to TRBJ2-1, with 8 bases matching TRBD1. This CDR3 is built from 15 residues. From germline, CDR1 is MNHNS and CDR2 SASEGT. The ends lost 5 bases at V and 0 bases at J; junction bases unmatched: 3. CDR3 sequence: CASSRDRYSYNEQFF. The CDR3 DNA sequence: TGTGCCAGCAGTCGGGACAGGTACTCCTACAATGAGCAGTTCTTC.

The CDR3 DNA sequence: TGTGCCAGCAGCTCCCCTTTACTCAATGAGCAGTTCTTC. Translation: CASSSPLLNEQFF. The V and J genes are TRBV7-2 and TRBJ2-1; D is unresolved. The germline V gene has CDR1 SGHTA and CDR2 FQGNSA. The length of the CDR3 is 13 residues. Deletions cut 4 bases from V and 6 bases from J, with 10 bases between.

This clone was found once. The chain is built from TRBV7-2 and TRBJ2-7; the D is unclear. The CDR3 length is 14 residues. Trimming pared 5 bases from V and 3 bases from J, leaving 14 bases between. CDR1 is SGHTA, CDR2 FQGNSA, per germline. The CDR3 reads CASSTRSSGYEQYF. The CDR3 DNA is TGTGCCAGCAGCACCCGCTCTAGTGGCTACGAGCAGTACTTC.

This chain joins TRBV18 and TRBJ2-3; possibly TRBD2 for D (6 bases). The CDR3 loop spans 14 amino acids. Germline V gene data show CDR1 as KGHSH and CDR2 as LQKENI. The V and J ends lost 6 bases and 3 bases respectively, with 13 bases between them. The CDR3 loop reads CASSNRRDTDTQYF. The CDR3, as DNA: TGTGCCAGCTCTAACCGGAGGGATACAGATACGCAGTATTTT. Looking up the rest from reference TRBV18 and TRBJ2-3 gives the full variable domain: NAGVMQNPRHLVRRRGQEARLRCSPMKGHSHVYWYRQLPEEGLKFMVYLQKENIIDESGMPKERFSAEFPKEGPSILRIQQVVRGDSAAYFCASSNRRDTDTQYFGPGTRLTVL.

The J gene is TRBJ1-5, the V gene TRBV30; 7 bases are a match to TRBD1. Germline CDR1 GTSNPN, CDR2 SVGIG (reference sequence). The CDR3 runs to 13 residues. The J segment lost 4 bases and the V segment lost 5 bases, leaving 5 bases of the junction unmatched. Here the CDR3 reads CAWSGTANQPQHF. For the CDR3, the DNA is TGTGCCTGGTCCGGGACAGCTAATCAGCCCCAGCATTTT.

This clone was found once. The chain joins TRBV6-1 to TRBJ2-5; D gene uncertain. The CDR3 spans 15 residues. V was cut by 3 bases and J by 3 bases, with 14 bases left in between. Per the germline V gene, CDR1 is MNHNS and CDR2 is SASEGT. DNA of the CDR3: TGTGCCAGCAGTGACGAAGCCATACTCGAAGAGACCCAGTACTTC. Translating gives CASSDEAILEETQYF.

The chain has TRBV10-3 and TRBJ2-7; 8 nucleotides agree with TRBD2. The V segment lost 10 bases and the J segment 2 bases; nucleotides outside the gene matches: 1. Germline V lookup: CDR1 ENHRY, CDR2 SYGVKD. The CDR3 length is 11 residues. Here the CDR3 DNA reads TGTGCCACGCGGGGGGCCTACGAGCAGTACTTC. Protein: CATRGAYEQYF.

This chain's CDR3 is CASSGQASTDTQYF. The CDR3 nucleotides are TGTGCCAGCAGCGGACAGGCTAGCACAGATACGCAGTATTTT. This chain connects TRBV27 to TRBJ2-3; 7 positions match TRBD1. The V gene end was trimmed by 6 bases and the J gene end by 0 bases; junction bases not matched to a gene: 3. Germline loops: CDR1 MNHEY, CDR2 SMNVEV (reference sequence). The CDR3 extends over 14 amino acids.

V and J are TRBV7-6 and TRBJ1-4; 10 bases match TRBD1. This CDR3 contains 14 residues. The germline V gene has CDR1 SGHVS and CDR2 FNYEAQ. Trimming cost V 5 bases and J 8 bases; bases outside gene matches: 5. CDR3 loop: CASSPTGGEEKLFF. DNA of the CDR3: TGTGCCAGCAGCCCGACAGGGGGCGAGGAAAAACTGTTTTTT.

The V and J genes are TRBV18 and TRBJ2-1; 10 bases align to TRBD2. V shed 3 bases, J shed 9 bases, and the junction held 14 bases outside the gene matches. Germline V CDR1 and CDR2: KGHSH, LQKENI. The length of the CDR3 is 17 residues. CDR3 in DNA: TGTGCCAGCTCACCCGACAGCGCCGGGACTAGCGTTGGTGAGCAGTTCTTC. It yields the protein CASSPDSAGTSVGEQFF.

The chain employs TRBV19 and TRBJ1-5; unclear D gene. The V gene lost 6 bases and the J gene lost 4 bases, with 19 bases spanning the gap. In germline, CDR1 is LNHDA, CDR2 SQIVND (reference sequence). This CDR3 has 16 amino acids. This CDR3 is CASRPIPGFGNQPQHF. The DNA of the CDR3 is TGTGCCAGTAGACCTATTCCGGGGTTTGGTAATCAGCCCCAGCATTTT.

The V and J genes are TRBV15 and TRBJ1-1; D unresolved. With 0 bases removed from V and 4 bases from J, the gap between germline ends came to 12 bases. This CDR3 is 15 amino acids long. From germline, CDR1 is LNHNV and CDR2 YYDKDF (reference sequence). The CDR3 DNA follows: TGTGCCACCAGCAGAGATCTAAACGGAGGCACTGAAGCTTTCTTT. Its translation is CATSRDLNGGTEAFF.

The chain links TRBV27 to TRBJ2-1; no clear D. Trimming pared 1 base from V and 5 bases from J, leaving 15 bases between. Germline CDR1 MNHEY, CDR2 SMNVEV (reference sequence). The CDR3 spans 16 residues. The CDR3: CASSLFAESPDNEQFF. CDR3 bases: TGTGCCAGCAGTTTATTCGCGGAGTCCCCGGACAATGAGCAGTTCTTC.

This chain uses TRBV28 with TRBJ2-5; 7 bases match TRBD1. Per germline, CDR1 MDHEN and CDR2 SYDVKM. This CDR3 spans 13 amino acids. Trimming took 7 bases from V and 5 from J; bases not matched to a gene: 7. The CDR3 spells CASNQQGWETQYF. The CDR3 bases are TGTGCCAGCAACCAACAGGGGTGGGAGACCCAGTACTTC. Based on the CDR3 plus reference TRBV28 and TRBJ2-5, the full variable domain is DVKVTQSSRYLVKRTGEKVFLECVQDMDHENMFWYRQDPGLGLRLIYFSYDVKMKEKGDIPEGYSVSREKKERFSLILESASTNQTSMYLCASNQQGWETQYFGPGTRLLVL.

The chain uses TRBV2 and TRBJ1-3; 10 positions match TRBD1. CDR3 length: 15 amino acids. V dropped 7 bases and J dropped 3; count of bases not matched to a gene: 6. Germline values: CDR1 SNHLY, CDR2 FYNNEI. The CDR3: CASTLTGGDGNTIYF. The CDR3 nucleotides are TGTGCCAGCACCCTGACAGGGGGCGATGGAAACACCATATATTTT. The full variable domain, completed using reference TRBV2 and TRBJ1-3, is EPEVTQTPSHQVTQMGQEVILRCVPISNHLYFYWYRQILGQKVEFLVSFYNNEISEKSEIFDDQFSVERPDGSNFTLKIRSTKLEDSAMYFCASTLTGGDGNTIYFGEGSWLTVV.

The chain links TRBV6-1 to TRBJ2-2, with TRBD1 as a possible D gene (6 bases). CDR1 and CDR2 (germline): MNHNS, SASEGT. The length of the CDR3 is 15 residues. Trimming took 0 bases from V and 6 from J, leaving 11 bases between them. The CDR3 bases are TGTGCCAGCAGTGAAGCAGGGGGAAGGGCCGGGGAGCTGTTTTTT. Protein sequence: CASSEAGGRAGELFF.

This clone was observed a few times. This sequence joins TRBV11-3 and TRBJ1-2; possibly TRBD1 for D (5 bases). V gave up 5 bases and J gave up 4 bases, with 11 bases separating them. Per germline, CDR1 SGHNT and CDR2 YENEEA. The CDR3 loop spans 13 amino acids. The CDR3 DNA sequence: TGTGCCAGCAGCATCGGGACTTTCTATGGCTACACCTTC. Protein sequence: CASSIGTFYGYTF.

The J gene is TRBJ1-2, the V gene TRBV9; D gene uncertain. CDR1 is SGDLS and CDR2 is YYNGEE in the germline V gene. V lost 2 bases and J 6 bases, leaving 8 bases between the germline ends. The CDR3 extends over 12 amino acids. The CDR3 spells CASSVVQNGYTF. CDR3 bases: TGTGCCAGCAGCGTGGTCCAGAATGGCTACACCTTC. The entire variable domain, with the rest obtained from reference TRBV9 and TRBJ1-2, is as follows: DSGVTQTPKHLITATGQRVTLRCSPRSGDLSVYWYQQSLDQGLQFLIQYYNGEERAKGNILERFSAQQFPDLHSELNLSSLELGDSALYFCASSVVQNGYTFGSGTRLTVV.

This clone has a single count. The V call is TRBV5-4, the J call TRBJ1-1; unclear D gene. The CDR3 covers 13 residues. Germline CDR1 is SGHNT and CDR2 is YYREEE (reference sequence). V was pared by 2 bases and J by 6 bases, with 11 bases between. The chain's CDR3 is CASSFDWPSEAFF. The CDR3 nucleotides read TGTGCCAGCAGCTTTGACTGGCCCTCTGAAGCTTTCTTT.

This clone was seen just once. The chain combines TRBV5-1 with TRBJ2-7; D possibly corresponds to TRBD2 (5 bases). Looked up from germline, CDR1 is SGHRS and CDR2 is YFSETQ. The CDR3 is 13 amino acids. Trimming removed 4 bases from V and 5 bases from J, with 13 bases in between. CDR3: CASSPSSAHEQYF. The CDR3 DNA reads TGCGCCAGCAGCCCAAGTAGCGCGCACGAGCAGTACTTC.

The chain links TRBV6-5 to TRBJ2-6; TRBD1 might be the D (5 bases). CDR3 length equals 15 residues. The V and J ends lost 6 bases and 0 bases respectively, with 9 bases between them. Germline assignment: CDR1 MNHEY and CDR2 SVGAGI. The CDR3 DNA sequence: TGTGCCAGCAGAAACAGGTACTCTGGGGCCAACGTCCTGACTTTC. Translation gives CASRNRYSGANVLTF.